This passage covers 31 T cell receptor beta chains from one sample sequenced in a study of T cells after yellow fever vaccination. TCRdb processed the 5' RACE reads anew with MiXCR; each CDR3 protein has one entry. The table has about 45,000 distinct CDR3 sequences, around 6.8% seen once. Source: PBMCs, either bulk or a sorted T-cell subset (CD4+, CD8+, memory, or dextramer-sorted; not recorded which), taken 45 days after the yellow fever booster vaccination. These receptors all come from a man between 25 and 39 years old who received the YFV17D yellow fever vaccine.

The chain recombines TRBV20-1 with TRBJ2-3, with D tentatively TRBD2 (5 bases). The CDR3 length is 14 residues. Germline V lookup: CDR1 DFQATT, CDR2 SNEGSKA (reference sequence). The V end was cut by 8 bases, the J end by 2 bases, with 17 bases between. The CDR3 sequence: CSTLSEGSTDTQYF. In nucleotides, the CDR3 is TGCAGTACCCTTTCCGAGGGATCCACAGATACGCAGTATTTT.

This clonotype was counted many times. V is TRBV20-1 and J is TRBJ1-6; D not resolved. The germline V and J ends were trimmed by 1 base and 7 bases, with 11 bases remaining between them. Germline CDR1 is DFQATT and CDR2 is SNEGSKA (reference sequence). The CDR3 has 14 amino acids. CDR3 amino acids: CSARATSNNSPLHF. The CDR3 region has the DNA TGCAGTGCTAGAGCTACCAGTAACAATTCACCCCTCCACTTT.

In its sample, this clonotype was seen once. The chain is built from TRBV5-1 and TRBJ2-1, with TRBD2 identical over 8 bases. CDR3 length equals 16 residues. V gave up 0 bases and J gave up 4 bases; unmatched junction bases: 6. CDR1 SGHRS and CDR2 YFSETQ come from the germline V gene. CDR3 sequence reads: CASSLAAGVGYNEQFF. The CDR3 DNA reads TGCGCCAGCAGCTTGGCAGCGGGAGTGGGGTACAATGAGCAGTTCTTC. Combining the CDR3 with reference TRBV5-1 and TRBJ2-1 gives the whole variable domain KAGVTQTPRYLIKTRGQQVTLSCSPISGHRSVSWYQQTPGQGLQFLFEYFSETQRNKGNFPGRFSGRQFSNSRSEMNVSTLELGDSALYLCASSLAAGVGYNEQFFGPGTRLTVL.

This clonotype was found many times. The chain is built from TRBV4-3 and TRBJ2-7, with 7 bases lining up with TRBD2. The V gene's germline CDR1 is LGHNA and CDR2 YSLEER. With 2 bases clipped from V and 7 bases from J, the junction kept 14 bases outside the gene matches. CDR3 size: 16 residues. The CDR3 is CASSQSAVGGSREQYF. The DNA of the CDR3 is TGCGCCAGCAGCCAATCCGCTGTTGGCGGGAGTAGAGAGCAGTACTTC.

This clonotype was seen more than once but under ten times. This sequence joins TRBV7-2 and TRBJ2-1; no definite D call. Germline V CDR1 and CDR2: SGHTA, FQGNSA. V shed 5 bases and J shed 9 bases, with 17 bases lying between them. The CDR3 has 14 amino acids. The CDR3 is CASSKVHGNAEQFF. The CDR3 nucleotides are TGTGCCAGCAGCAAAGTCCATGGCAACGCTGAGCAGTTCTTC.

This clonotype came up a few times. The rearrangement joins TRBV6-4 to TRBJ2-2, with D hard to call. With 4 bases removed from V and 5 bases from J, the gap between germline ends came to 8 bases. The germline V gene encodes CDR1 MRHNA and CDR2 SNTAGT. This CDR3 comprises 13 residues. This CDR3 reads CASSVTRTGELFF. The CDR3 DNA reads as TGTGCCAGCAGTGTTACAAGGACCGGGGAGCTGTTTTTT.

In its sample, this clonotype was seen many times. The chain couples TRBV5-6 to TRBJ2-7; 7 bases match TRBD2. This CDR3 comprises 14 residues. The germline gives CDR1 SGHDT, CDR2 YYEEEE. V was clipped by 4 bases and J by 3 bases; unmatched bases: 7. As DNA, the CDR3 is TGTGCCAGCAGCCCGACGGGACTACGCTACGAGCAGTACTTC. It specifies CASSPTGLRYEQYF.

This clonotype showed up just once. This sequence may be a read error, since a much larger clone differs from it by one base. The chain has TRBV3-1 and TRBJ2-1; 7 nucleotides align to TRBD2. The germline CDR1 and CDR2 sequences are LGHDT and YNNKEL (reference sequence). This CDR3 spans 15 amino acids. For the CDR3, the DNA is TGTGCCTGCAGCCAAGGACTAGGCGAAGCAAATGAGCAGTTCTTC. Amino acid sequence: CACSQGLGEANEQFF.

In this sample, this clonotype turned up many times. CDR3 DNA sequence: TGCAGCGTTGTATCTGGGGAGGAAGAGACCCAGTACTTC. This translates into CSVVSGEEETQYF. The chain couples TRBV29-1 to TRBJ2-5; a weak D match, TRBD2 (6 bases). The CDR3 sequence is 13 residues long. Germline V gene lookup returns CDR1 SQVTM and CDR2 ANQGSEA. Deletions cut 4 bases from V and 3 bases from J, with 12 bases between.

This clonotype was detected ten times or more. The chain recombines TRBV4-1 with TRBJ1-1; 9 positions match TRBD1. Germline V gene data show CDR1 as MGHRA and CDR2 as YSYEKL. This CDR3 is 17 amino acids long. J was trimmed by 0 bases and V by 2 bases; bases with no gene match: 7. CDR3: CASSQFPGTGMNTEAFF. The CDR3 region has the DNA TGCGCCAGCAGCCAATTTCCCGGGACAGGGATGAACACTGAAGCTTTCTTT.

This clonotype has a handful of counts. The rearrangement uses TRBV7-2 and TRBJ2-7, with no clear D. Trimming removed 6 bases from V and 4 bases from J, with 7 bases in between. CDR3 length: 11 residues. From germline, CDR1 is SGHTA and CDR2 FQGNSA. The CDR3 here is CASRTSYEQYF. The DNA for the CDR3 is TGTGCCAGCAGGACTTCTTACGAGCAGTACTTC.

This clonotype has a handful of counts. In DNA form, the CDR3 reads TGCAGCGCCACCGGGTGGGACAGGGCCAACACCGGGGAGCTGTTTTTT. Its protein product is CSATGWDRANTGELFF. V is TRBV29-1 and J is TRBJ2-2, with 9 bases lining up with TRBD1. CDR1 is SQVTM, CDR2 ANQGSEA, per germline. The CDR3 has 16 residues. The V segment lost 7 bases and the J segment 2 bases; nucleotides outside the gene matches: 11.

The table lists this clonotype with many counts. CDR3 region: CSVEMWDRAQETQYF. The CDR3, as DNA: TGCAGCGTTGAAATGTGGGACAGGGCCCAAGAGACCCAGTACTTC. The rearrangement uses TRBV29-1 and TRBJ2-5, with TRBD1 identical over 9 bases. V trimming: 2 bases; J trimming: 1 base; junction bases outside the gene matches: 5. The CDR3 consists of 15 residues. The germline gives CDR1 SQVTM, CDR2 ANQGSEA.

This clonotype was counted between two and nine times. The CDR3 sequence: CSARVPGGRQETQYF. Written as DNA, the CDR3 is TGCAGTGCTAGGGTCCCTGGGGGGCGCCAAGAGACCCAGTACTTC. V gene TRBV20-1 combines with J gene TRBJ2-5; either TRBD1 or TRBD2 may supply D (6 bases each). The CDR3 loop spans 15 amino acids. The V gene's germline CDR1 is DFQATT and CDR2 SNEGSKA (reference sequence). Trimming removed 3 bases from V and 1 base from J, with 15 bases in between.

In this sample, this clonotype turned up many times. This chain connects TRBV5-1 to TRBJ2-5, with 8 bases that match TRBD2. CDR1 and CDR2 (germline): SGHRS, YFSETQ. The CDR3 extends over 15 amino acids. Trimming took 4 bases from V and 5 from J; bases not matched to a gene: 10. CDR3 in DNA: TGCGCCAGCAGCCCGGGGGGGGATCGATTGGAGACCCAGTACTTC. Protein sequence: CASSPGGDRLETQYF.

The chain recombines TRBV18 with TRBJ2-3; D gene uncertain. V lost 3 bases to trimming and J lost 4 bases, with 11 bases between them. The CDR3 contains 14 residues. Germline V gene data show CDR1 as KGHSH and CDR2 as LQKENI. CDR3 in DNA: TGTGCCAGCTCACCCCCCGTTGGTGCAGATACGCAGTATTTT. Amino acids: CASSPPVGADTQYF.

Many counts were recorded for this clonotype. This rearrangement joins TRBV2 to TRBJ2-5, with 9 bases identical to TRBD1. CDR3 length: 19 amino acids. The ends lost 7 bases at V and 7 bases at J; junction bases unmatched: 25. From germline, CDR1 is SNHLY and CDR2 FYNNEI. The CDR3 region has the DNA TGTGCCAGCATTCGCGGACCGGGACAGGGCGGCCTCCAAGAGTGGACCCAGTACTTC. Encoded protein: CASIRGPGQGGLQEWTQYF.

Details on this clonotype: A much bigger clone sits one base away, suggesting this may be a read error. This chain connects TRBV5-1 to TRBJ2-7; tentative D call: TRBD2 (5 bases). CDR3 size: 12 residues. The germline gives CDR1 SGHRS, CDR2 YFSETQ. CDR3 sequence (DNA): TGCGCCCGCAGCCCCGGACTTAGCGAGCAGTACTTC. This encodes CARSPGLSEQYF. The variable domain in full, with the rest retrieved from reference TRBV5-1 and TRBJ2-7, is KAGVTQTPRYLIKTRGQQVTLSCSPISGHRSVSWYQQTPGQGLQFLFEYFSETQRNKGNFPGRFSGRQFSNSRSEMNVSTLELGDSALYLCARSPGLSEQYFGPGTRLTVT.

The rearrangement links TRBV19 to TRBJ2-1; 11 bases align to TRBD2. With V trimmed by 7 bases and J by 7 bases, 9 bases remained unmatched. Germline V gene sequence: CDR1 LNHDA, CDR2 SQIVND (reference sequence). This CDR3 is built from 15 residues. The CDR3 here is CASTLTSGNRNEQFF. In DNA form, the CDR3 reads TGTGCCAGTACCCTGACTAGCGGGAATCGGAATGAGCAGTTCTTC.

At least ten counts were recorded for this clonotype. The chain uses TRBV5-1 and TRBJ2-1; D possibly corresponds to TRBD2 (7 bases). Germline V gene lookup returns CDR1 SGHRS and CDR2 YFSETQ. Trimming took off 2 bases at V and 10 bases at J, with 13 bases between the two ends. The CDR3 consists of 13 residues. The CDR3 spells CASSFRGAWEQFF. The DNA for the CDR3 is TGCGCCAGCAGCTTTCGGGGGGCATGGGAGCAGTTCTTC.

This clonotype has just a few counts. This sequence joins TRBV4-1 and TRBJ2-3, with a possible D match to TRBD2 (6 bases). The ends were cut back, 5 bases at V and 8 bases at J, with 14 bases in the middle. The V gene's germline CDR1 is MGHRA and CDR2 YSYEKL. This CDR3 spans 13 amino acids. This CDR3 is CASSSGSDGTQYF. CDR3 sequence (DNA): TGCGCCAGCAGCTCCGGGAGTGATGGTACGCAGTATTTT.

CDR3 loop: CASTTGTGAYGYTF. CDR3 nucleotides: TGTGCCAGCACTACAGGGACAGGGGCCTATGGCTACACCTTC. J is TRBJ1-2 and V is TRBV27, with TRBD1 matching 10 bases. The ends lost 7 bases at V and 4 bases at J; junction bases unmatched: 6. CDR1 MNHEY and CDR2 SMNVEV come from the germline V gene (reference sequence). The CDR3 loop spans 14 amino acids.

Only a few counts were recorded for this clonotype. DNA for the CDR3: TGTGCCAGCAGTTTAGGGGGGATACCCTATGGCTACACCTTC. It is translated as CASSLGGIPYGYTF. The V call is TRBV27, the J call TRBJ1-2; a weak D match, TRBD1 (5 bases). This CDR3 contains 14 residues. The germline V gene has CDR1 MNHEY and CDR2 SMNVEV (reference sequence). Trimming took off 2 bases at V and 4 bases at J, with 11 bases between the two ends.

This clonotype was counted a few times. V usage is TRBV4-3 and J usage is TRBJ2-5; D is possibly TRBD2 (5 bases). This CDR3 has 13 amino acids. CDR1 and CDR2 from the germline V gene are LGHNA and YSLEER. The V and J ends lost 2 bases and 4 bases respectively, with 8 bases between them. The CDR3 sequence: CASSQSEGETQYF. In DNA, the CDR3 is TGCGCCAGCAGCCAAAGTGAGGGAGAGACCCAGTACTTC.

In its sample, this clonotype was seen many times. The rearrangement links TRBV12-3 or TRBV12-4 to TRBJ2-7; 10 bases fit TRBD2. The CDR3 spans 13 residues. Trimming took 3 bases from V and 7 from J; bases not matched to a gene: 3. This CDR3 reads CASSFLAGDEQYF. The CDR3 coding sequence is TGTGCCAGCAGTTTTCTAGCGGGAGATGAGCAGTACTTC.

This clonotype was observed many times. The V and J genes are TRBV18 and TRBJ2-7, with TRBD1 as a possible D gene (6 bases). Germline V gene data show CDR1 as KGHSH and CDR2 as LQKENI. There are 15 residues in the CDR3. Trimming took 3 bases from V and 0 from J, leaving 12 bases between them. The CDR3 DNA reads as TGTGCCAGCTCACCCGCACAGGGATTCTCCTACGAGCAGTACTTC. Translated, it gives CASSPAQGFSYEQYF.

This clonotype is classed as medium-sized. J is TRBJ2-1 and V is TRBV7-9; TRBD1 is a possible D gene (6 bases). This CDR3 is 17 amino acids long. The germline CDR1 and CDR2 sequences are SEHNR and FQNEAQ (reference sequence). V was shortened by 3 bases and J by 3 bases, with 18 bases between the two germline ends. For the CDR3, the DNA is TGTGCCAGCAGCTTCGCCAAGGAACAGGGAGACTACAATGAGCAGTTCTTC. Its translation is CASSFAKEQGDYNEQFF. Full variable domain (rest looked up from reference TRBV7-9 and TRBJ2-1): DTGVSQNPRHKITKRGQNVTFRCDPISEHNRLYWYRQTLGQGPEFLTYFQNEAQLEKSRLLSDRFSAERPKGSFSTLEIQRTEQGDSAMYLCASSFAKEQGDYNEQFFGPGTRLTVL.

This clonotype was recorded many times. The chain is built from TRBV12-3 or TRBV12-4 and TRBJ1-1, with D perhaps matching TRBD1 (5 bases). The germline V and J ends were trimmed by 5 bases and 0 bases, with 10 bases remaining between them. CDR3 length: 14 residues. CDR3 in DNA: TGTGCCAGCAGTAGAGGGGTCATGAACACTGAAGCTTTCTTT. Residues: CASSRGVMNTEAFF.

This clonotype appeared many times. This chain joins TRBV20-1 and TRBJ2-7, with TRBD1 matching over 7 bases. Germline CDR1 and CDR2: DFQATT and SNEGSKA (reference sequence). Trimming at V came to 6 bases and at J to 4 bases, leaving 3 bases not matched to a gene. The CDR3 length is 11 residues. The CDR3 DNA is TGCAGTGCCAAGGGGGCGTACGAGCAGTACTTC. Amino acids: CSAKGAYEQYF.

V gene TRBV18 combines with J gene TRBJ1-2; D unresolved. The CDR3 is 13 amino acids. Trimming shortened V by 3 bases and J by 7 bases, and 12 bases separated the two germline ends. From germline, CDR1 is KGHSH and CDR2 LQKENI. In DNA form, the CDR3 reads TGTGCCAGCTCACCTCAGAGTGAGTTTGGCTACACCTTC. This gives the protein CASSPQSEFGYTF.

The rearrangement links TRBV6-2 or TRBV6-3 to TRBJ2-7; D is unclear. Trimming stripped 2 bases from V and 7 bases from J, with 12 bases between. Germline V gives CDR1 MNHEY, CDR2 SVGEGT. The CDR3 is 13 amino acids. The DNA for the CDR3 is TGTGCCAGCAGTTACATTGGTGATTGGGAGCAGTACTTC. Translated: CASSYIGDWEQYF.